This T cell receptor (beta chain) was captured by sequencing in a study of Ad26.COV2.S vaccination and SARS-CoV-2 variants. At the level of the study: In the study, Ad26.COV2.S was injected intramuscularly once, or twice 56 days apart.

Concerning this clone: This specimen includes other DNA sequences encoding the same CDR3.

Noted treatment: around 19 received Ad26.COV2.S at low or high dose, single or two shots; roughly 5 received placebo; per-sample allocation not given. Sampling took place 63 days after the first vaccine or placebo injection. Boston supplied an adult donor aged 18-55 years. Method: immunoSEQ multiplex PCR; TCRdb's copy keeps in-frame clones and lacks some. Of roughly 700,000 clones in the sample, about 89% are singletons; the top ten hold 1.5%. V lost 4 bases, J lost 2 bases, and 4 bases stayed unmatched. This CDR3 is 14 amino acids long. From germline, CDR1 is LNHDA and CDR2 SQIVND (reference sequence).

This clonotype was sampled from a person aged 18 to 59 who received the Ad26.COV2.S COVID-19 vaccine or a placebo. The starting material was peripheral blood, obtained in a trial of Ad26.COV2.S vaccine versus placebo. V is TRBV19 and J is TRBJ2-7; 8 bases map to TRBD2. The CDR3 DNA is TGTGCCAGTAGTACCGGGACTAGTACCTACGAGCAGTACTTC. This sequence encodes CASSTGTSTYEQYF.